What follows are 6 T cell receptor beta chains derived from one specimen sequenced in a study of cytomegalovirus exposure and HLA in healthy donors. Some clones are missing from TCRdb's copy, which holds only in-frame ones; the method was immunoSEQ multiplex PCR. The sample comprises 100,000 to 120,000 clones, roughly 88% of which are singletons, and around 3% rests with the top ten. Sequenced material: PBMCs. These receptors all come from a woman aged 18-29 years in good health and CMV-seronegative.

The V and J genes are TRBV27 and TRBJ2-5; tentative D call: TRBD1 (5 bases). Germline values: CDR1 MNHEY, CDR2 SMNVEV (reference sequence). V was pared by 2 bases and J by 7 bases, with 11 bases between. This CDR3 comprises 13 residues. In DNA form, the CDR3 reads TGTGCCAGCAGTTTAAAAGGGGTAGGGACCCAGTACTTC. It specifies CASSLKGVGTQYF.

The chain combines TRBV27 with TRBJ1-2; 7 bases fit TRBD1. The length of the CDR3 is 15 residues. The germline CDR1 and CDR2 sequences are MNHEY and SMNVEV (reference sequence). After removal of 5 bases from V and 3 bases from J, the junction contained 9 bases not matched to a gene. CDR3 protein: CASSPSNRGDYGYTF. The CDR3 DNA is TGTGCCAGCAGTCCGAGCAACAGGGGAGACTATGGCTACACCTTC.

The chain has TRBV28 and TRBJ2-7; the match to TRBD2 covers 8 bases. Germline V lookup: CDR1 MDHEN, CDR2 SYDVKM. CDR3 length: 14 amino acids. J lost 3 bases, V lost 6 bases, and 7 bases had no gene match. The CDR3 sequence: CASSQAAGGYEQYF. DNA of the CDR3: TGTGCCAGCAGCCAAGCGGCGGGGGGCTACGAGCAGTACTTC.

This CDR3 is CATGKIGGDTQYF. In DNA form, the CDR3 reads TGTGCCACAGGAAAAATAGGAGGAGATACGCAGTATTTT. This sequence joins TRBV27 and TRBJ2-3; D may be TRBD2 (5 bases). V was clipped by 10 bases and J by 5 bases, with 16 bases between them. Germline-derived CDR1 and CDR2 are MNHEY and SMNVEV (reference sequence). The CDR3 runs 13 residues.

This clone appeared a single time. The chain links TRBV10-3 to TRBJ2-2; perhaps TRBD1 as D (5 bases). Trimming pared 3 bases from V and 0 bases from J, leaving 8 bases between. The CDR3 contains 15 residues. Germline V gene lookup returns CDR1 ENHRY and CDR2 SYGVKD. The CDR3 DNA follows: TGTGCCATCAGTGACGCACAGGCGAACACCGGGGAGCTGTTTTTT. It yields the protein CAISDAQANTGELFF.

This sequence joins TRBV11-2 and TRBJ1-1, with D possibly matching TRBD1 (6 bases). The CDR3 extends over 14 amino acids. The germline gives CDR1 SGHAT, CDR2 FQNNGV. V was cut by 4 bases and J by 4 bases, with 13 bases left in between. The CDR3 sequence: CASSSDRYRTEAFF. The CDR3 nucleotides read TGTGCCAGCAGCTCCGACAGGTACCGCACTGAAGCTTTCTTT.